This T cell receptor (beta chain) appears in the sequencing data of a study of blood T cell repertoires in COVID-19. Repertoires were generated with immunoSEQ multiplex PCR, while TCRdb's copy carries only in-frame clones and drops some. The table records about 320,000 clones, 90% of them present only once. This clone has just one count. Self-reported history from a screening survey and questionnaire set each donor's cohort. Germline-derived CDR1 and CDR2 are MNHEY and SVGAGI. V was clipped by 7 bases and J by 1 base; unmatched bases: 5. The CDR3 sequence is 14 residues long. The clonotype was recovered from a man aged 55 to 70 who had recovered from COVID-19. The chain uses TRBV6-5 and TRBJ1-2, with 8 bases identical to TRBD1. The sequenced sample consisted of PBMCs or T cells enriched from blood (not recorded which). The CDR3 DNA follows: TGTGCCAGCATATCGGGACAGGATAACTATGGCTACACCTTC. The encoded protein is CASISGQDNYGYTF.